This T cell receptor (beta chain) was found in a study of regulatory T cells in long-lasting Graves disease. Turning to the study itself: For under 3 months, newly diagnosed Graves' patients had been taking antithyroid drugs.

The sample's time point: newly diagnosed GD, antithyroid drugs for less than 3 months. Construction of the TCR library relied on RNA isolated from PBMCs. Assembly of TCR beta libraries relied on iRepertoire HTBI primers together with Arm-PCR of CDR3 regions. TCRdb passed the multiplex PCR reads through MiXCR, listing each CDR3 protein once. Of around 250,000 distinct CDR3 sequences in the sample, roughly 18% are singletons; the top ten hold 14%. This clonotype has just a few counts. CDR1 SGHTA and CDR2 FQGNSA come from the germline V gene. This CDR3 comprises 16 residues. Unmatched junction bases numbered 8, after V lost 6 bases and J lost 0 bases. The same specimen was also included in a second study, on T cells in Graves' hyperthyroidism and ophthalmopathy.

The J gene is TRBJ2-1, the V gene TRBV7-2; 7 bases line up with TRBD2. This TCR came from a woman in her twenties or thirties with Graves disease. The sequencing used peripheral blood mononuclear cells (PBMCs), collected at new diagnosis, from a patient treated with antithyroid drugs. CDR3 loop: CASSLGGGISYNEQFF. The CDR3 DNA reads TGTGCCAGCAGTTTGGGGGGGGGGATCTCCTACAATGAGCAGTTCTTC.